Sequencing of this T cell receptor (beta chain) was carried out in a study of T cells in Graves' hyperthyroidism and ophthalmopathy. This clonotype was seen at least ten times. The antigen remains undetermined. V was clipped by 6 bases and J by 2 bases; unmatched bases: 6. The CDR3 consists of 14 residues. The TCR beta CDR3 regions underwent amplification using RNA transcripts as the source. Primed by the HTBI set, a first-round RT-PCR was run on the TCR CDR3. TCRdb used MiXCR to reprocess the multiplex PCR reads, holding one entry per CDR3 protein. The table lists 350,000 or so distinct CDR3 sequences, 21% of them singletons. About 10 ml fresh peripheral blood yielded the PBMCs. Study conclusions and caveats: In blood, most of the thyroid clonotypes expanded above 0.001 were also present.

Source material: blood. The V gene is TRBV12-3 or TRBV12-4, the J gene TRBJ1-1, with 7 positions matching TRBD1. The receptor comes from a woman aged 50 to 65 with Graves' hyperthyroidism. As DNA, the CDR3 is TGTGCCAGCAGCCTGGGACAGATTAACACTGAAGCTTTCTTT. Encoded protein: CASSLGQINTEAFF.